The 10 T cell receptor beta chains reported below all come from one sample, sequenced in a study of blood T cell repertoires in COVID-19. Profiled with immunoSEQ multiplex PCR; TCRdb holds only in-frame clones, not every one. Of roughly 250,000 clones in the sample, around four fifths were seen once. Sequenced material: peripheral blood. The receptors come from a woman aged 60-70 years with active or convalescent COVID-19.

The chain joins TRBV6-5 to TRBJ1-2; 9 nucleotides line up with TRBD1. The CDR3 contains 14 residues. The germline V gene encodes CDR1 MNHEY and CDR2 SVGAGI. V dropped 6 bases and J dropped 3; count of bases not matched to a gene: 5. CDR3 protein: CASRPTGGDYGYTF. As DNA, the CDR3 is TGTGCCAGCAGGCCCACAGGGGGCGACTATGGCTACACCTTC.

The V gene is TRBV2, the J gene TRBJ1-2; 7 positions match TRBD1. The germline V gene encodes CDR1 SNHLY and CDR2 FYNNEI. The V segment lost 6 bases and the J segment 0 bases; nucleotides outside the gene matches: 4. This CDR3 has 14 residues. Here the CDR3 reads CASRAGGTNYGYTF. The CDR3 DNA sequence: TGTGCCAGCAGGGCAGGGGGAACTAACTATGGCTACACCTTC.

As to this clone: The junction departs from the called germline gene at one end, perhaps through a read error. This chain links TRBV15 with TRBJ2-2; weak D call: TRBD1 (6 bases). Germline values: CDR1 LNHNV, CDR2 YYDKDF (reference sequence). The CDR3 is 15 residues long. CDR3 region: CATSGGTGNPGELFF. For the CDR3, the DNA is TGTGCCACCAGCGGGGGAACAGGGAACCCCGGGGAGCTGTTTTTT.

This chain links TRBV28 with TRBJ2-7; 11 positions match TRBD1. Losses at the gene ends were 7 bases for V and 2 bases for J; bases not matched to a gene: 4. The CDR3 runs 14 residues. Per the germline V gene, CDR1 is MDHEN and CDR2 is SYDVKM. The CDR3: CASTGTGGTYEQYV. In DNA, the CDR3 is TGTGCCAGCACCGGGACAGGGGGGACCTACGAGCAGTACGTC.

The chain couples TRBV27 to TRBJ1-1, with TRBD1 identical over 7 bases. The germline CDR1 and CDR2 sequences are MNHEY and SMNVEV (reference sequence). The CDR3 contains 14 residues. V gave up 9 bases and J gave up 4 bases; unmatched junction bases: 11. For the CDR3, the DNA is TGTGCCAGTAGAGGACAGGCAGTTAGCACTGAAGCTTTCTTT. Its translation is CASRGQAVSTEAFF.

This clone occurred once. J is TRBJ2-1 and V is TRBV28, with 11 nucleotides matching TRBD2. After removal of 6 bases from V and 7 bases from J, the junction contained 8 bases not matched to a gene. CDR3 length: 15 amino acids. Germline V lookup: CDR1 MDHEN, CDR2 SYDVKM. The DNA for the CDR3 is TGTGCCAGCAGGATTAGCGGGAGGGCCGATAATGAGCAGTTCTTC. The encoded protein is CASRISGRADNEQFF.

This clone was recorded a few times. The V and J genes are TRBV29-1 and TRBJ2-1; possibly TRBD1 for D (5 bases). CDR1 and CDR2 (germline): SQVTM, ANQGSEA. The CDR3 length is 12 residues. V lost 0 bases, J lost 8 bases, and 8 bases lay in between. CDR3: CSVEDVRDEQFF. CDR3 DNA sequence: TGCAGCGTTGAAGATGTCAGGGATGAGCAGTTCTTC.

The rearrangement links TRBV5-1 to TRBJ2-2; 7 nucleotides match TRBD2. The V gene end was trimmed by 4 bases and the J gene end by 6 bases; junction bases not matched to a gene: 6. CDR1 is SGHRS, CDR2 YFSETQ, per germline. The CDR3 is made up of 14 amino acids. The CDR3 DNA reads as TGCGCCAGCAGCCCGGGACTACCCCCCGGGGAGCTGTTTTTT. Translation gives CASSPGLPPGELFF.

The V and J genes are TRBV19 and TRBJ1-3; tentative D call: TRBD1 (6 bases). The CDR3 consists of 16 residues. Per the germline V gene, CDR1 is LNHDA and CDR2 is SQIVND (reference sequence). V lost 6 bases and J 0 bases, leaving 15 bases between the germline ends. CDR3 region: CASRQTGTYSGNTIYF. CDR3 nucleotide sequence: TGTGCCAGTAGACAGACCGGGACATACTCTGGAAACACCATATATTTT.

The rearrangement joins TRBV29-1 to TRBJ2-3, with 8 bases matching TRBD2. The trim removed 7 bases at V and 3 bases at J, leaving 12 bases unmatched. Germline V lookup: CDR1 SQVTM, CDR2 ANQGSEA. The CDR3 is 15 residues long. CDR3 nucleotides: TGCAGCGGAGAAGGGCGAGCGGGAGTGACAGATACGCAGTATTTT. Amino acids: CSGEGRAGVTDTQYF.